This TCR beta chain is from a study of cytomegalovirus exposure and HLA in healthy donors (dated by TCRdb to 2016 to 2017). For context, the study as a whole: According to an earlier analysis of 587 of the donors, about 190 million T cells yielded 117 million unique TCR beta sequences and about 280 Gb of sequence data. An early release covering over 500 HLA-typed donors comprised 300 to 350 gigabases of sequencing data and some 79 million unique TCR sequences. The genetic ancestry cluster associated with self-reported Caucasian donors included 81% of the roughly 410 genotyped donors. The study aimed to test whether cataloging public T cell receptors could reveal signatures of past pathogen exposure. Using immunosequencing, the study profiled T cell repertoires from 666 subjects and related those repertoires to cytomegalovirus serostatus. Along with the approximately 600-subject first cohort, a separate validation cohort of about 110 different subjects was used. To predict cytomegalovirus infection status, the study combined high-throughput TCR immunosequencing, statistical association of individual TCRs with disease status, and machine learning. A later analysis re-examined previously published TCR beta repertoires from over 500 donors and added high-resolution HLA genotyping to investigate patterns of TCR occurrence. In the later analysis, no new phenotypic data were used to find candidate immune exposures; instead, reliance was placed on TCR beta sequences and their occurrence across donors. In an earlier analysis of roughly 600 of the donors, high-throughput TCR beta sequencing was used to judge whether each TCR beta V gene segment behaved as functional or pseudogenic. Donor age, sex, ethnicity and CMV serostatus were compiled together with the repertoire data. A later genetic analysis used genome-wide SNP genotypes for about 65% of the 666 donors, treating that subset as a discovery cohort. Every repertoire in the discovery cohort had been generated on one and the same sequencing platform. HLA typing included class I and class II loci at four-digit resolution. Typing coverage varied by locus: roughly 629-640 donors for A, B, C, DRB1 and DQB1; approximately 560 for DQA1; approximately 570 for DPA1; 450 to 480 for DPB1. A handful of DR-DQ haplotypes were treated as single units for association and clustering because of strong linkage in the cohort. Among about 390 genotyped donors of the cohort, an average of roughly 240,000 unique TCR beta nucleotide sequences were sequenced per donor, 15% to 20% of them non-productive. Broad study findings and their caveats: The earlier analysis of approximately 560 of the donors excluded over 15 rarely observed V segments, including chromosome 9 orphons, because counts were too low. A few of the identified cytomegalovirus-associated TCR beta chains were confirmed in vitro to be specific for cytomegalovirus antigens. The sequencing pipeline was judged likely to have produced a cluster of highly shared sequence variants as a technical artifact. Several of the top co-occurrence clusters appeared to be linked to parvovirus B19, influenza, CMV and Epstein-Barr virus, according to a later analysis. Linkage disequilibrium might explain the correlated functional status among segregating V segments, but an unknown experimental factor could not be excluded. Because HLA typing was unavailable for some donors at each locus, only the typed subset was used in association tests. Presence/absence analyses assumed roughly uniform sequencing depth across donors, an assumption that may not hold. In both the original and validation cohorts, the classifier was reported to diagnose cytomegalovirus status with high specificity and sensitivity. Specific HLA alleles were associated with roughly 16,000 TCR beta sequences at a false discovery rate of 0.05 in a later analysis. A later genetic analysis associated a missense DCLRE1C variant with V-gene and J-gene trimming of TCR beta chains, and an independent cohort replicated the association. In this cohort, only TCR beta chains were sequenced, and detectable features were limited by the absence of alpha or paired-chain data. In the study, 164 TCR beta chains were listed as associated with cytomegalovirus. According to a later genetic analysis, donors in an Asian-associated ancestry cluster had fewer N-insertions in productive TCRs than the approximately 610-donor mean. It was suggested by the authors that the approach could potentially be generalized to other disease states and immunological phenotypes. In an earlier analysis of about 550 of the donors, most TCR beta V segments were observed in productive rearrangements about 90% or about 30% of the time, broadly matching IMGT annotations. CMV serostatus was the only immune exposure information available for the cohort. When HLA alleles, especially DR and DQ, strongly co-occurred, attributing TCR associations to individual alleles was difficult. Across donors, most TCR sequences were observed very rarely, whereas some public TCRs were present in many individuals. In a later analysis, TCR association rates were found to vary across HLA loci, with the most associated TCRs seen for DRB1 alleles and the fewest for HLA-C alleles. Compared with equally common non-associated chains, HLA-associated TCR beta chains in a later analysis were more clonally expanded and had lower generation probabilities. A further reported finding was that TCR beta sequences accurately predicted the HLA-A and HLA-B alleles for most subjects in the first cohort. The 87-base-pair reads could not distinguish some IMGT-functional V segments, including TRBV6-2 and TRBV6-3, so those segments were excluded. Most CMV-associated TCR beta chains appeared to be HLA-restricted in a later analysis, and the HLA associations seemed to be driven largely by CMV exposure.

Library generation was performed with the immunoSEQ multiplex PCR assay. A mixture of 60 forward primers for TCR Vbeta segments and 13 reverse primers for TCR Jbeta segments was used in the multiplex PCR. A multiplex PCR assay on genomic DNA amplified the CDR3 region of rearranged TCR beta genes. On the Illumina HiSeq System, the amplified TCR beta libraries were sequenced as 87-base-pair reads. For the original study's pipeline: In a later analysis, tens of millions of unique TCR beta chains were counted across the 500 to 850 repertoires, and around 10 million of these chains were shared by at least two donors. To remove PCR and sequencing errors, raw reads were error-corrected and collapsed into unique sequences using a nearest-neighbor algorithm that merged closely related sequences. V, D and J gene segments were assigned by aligning CDR3 sequences to IMGT reference sequences. For a sequence to be retained, a match of at least six nucleotides was required to both a V gene segment and a J gene segment. Rearrangements were classified as productive when the CDR3 lacked stop codons and remained in frame with V and J, and all other rearrangements were classified as non-productive. CDR3 was defined according to IMGT convention as the region running from the second conserved V-encoded cysteine to the conserved J-encoded phenylalanine. The earlier analysis of 587 of the donors excluded any sequence lacking an unambiguous match to a single V gene segment. An earlier analysis of some 500 of the donors classified V segments as functional when productive rearrangements were above 56.7% and as segregating when the standard deviation between donors was above 5%. A statistical classification framework was built to diagnose cytomegalovirus status from the catalog of TCR beta chain sequences. In a later analysis, TCR nucleotide sequences were compared against IMGT/GENE-DB human TR gene sequences so that V and J genes could be assigned. In a later analysis, CDR3 sequences and most-parsimonious VDJ recombination scenarios were assigned using the TCRdist pipeline. In a later analysis, each TCR beta chain was defined by its CDR3 amino acid sequence together with its V-gene family, and reads lacking a unique V-gene family were excluded. A later analysis removed several hundred highly shared, low-generation-probability nucleotide sequences to deal with suspected cross-contamination and a sequencing artifact. For each public chain, a later analysis derived a clonal expansion index from normalized ranks of inferred template counts within each repertoire. In a later analysis, generation probabilities were computed with a VDJ recombination model fitted to out-of-frame rearrangements, and the resulting probabilities were checked against IGoR. In a later analysis, TCR-TCR, TCR-HLA and TCR-CMV co-occurrence was scored with hypergeometric tests, and a repertoire-size bias correction was applied to TCR pairs. False discovery rates were estimated in a later analysis by permuting HLA or CMV assignments 20 times. In a later analysis, co-occurring TCRs were grouped with DBSCAN, and TCRdist sequence similarity was added when clustering was performed within HLA-allele-positive subsets. For co-occurrence clustering, repertoires with fewer than 30,000 or more than 120,000 public chains were excluded, along with 5 or 6 repertoires with anomalous nucleotide sharing. TCRdb took this table from immuneACCESS and kept in-frame rearrangements with V and J called. Such tables lack part of the clones; where checked against another copy, unresolved V genes explain under half of the gap, and the rest is unexplained. V, J and clone size were drawn from that table, and D and trimming were deduced from the DNA. Recorded for this sample are about 180,000 clones; 70% to 85% of them occurred a single time. The top ten clones comprise under 0.9% of the sample.

Including cysteine and phenylalanine, the CDR3 has 17 amino acids. Here the CDR3 DNA is all that survives: 51 bases in frame from base 1. V was cut back by 5 bases and J by 1 base, leaving a gap of 18 bases between them. According to the germline V gene (reference sequence), CDR1 reads LNHDA and CDR2 reads SQIVND. In total, roughly 670 healthy bone marrow donors made up the cohort. At the time of sampling, all cohort members were nominally healthy, though unrecorded immune exposures were likely present. The donor tested CMV seronegative and was one of the 352 seronegative cohort members. Each donor provided a peripheral blood sample, and peripheral blood mononuclear cells were used for TCR beta sequencing. The Qiagen DNeasy Blood Extraction Kit was used to extract genomic DNA from the blood cell samples. On this clone: What this receptor recognizes is not known. No qualities accompany the bases; no much larger clone lies one base away.

This sequence originates from a woman in her thirties or forties in good health and CMV-seronegative. The sample was PBMCs. Here the chain combines TRBV19 and TRBJ2-1, with a weak D call of TRBD2 (6 bases match). At the DNA level, the sequence is TGTGCCAGTAGTTGGGACGGGAGACCCTGGTCCTACAATGAGCAGTTCTTC. Its protein is CASSWDGRPWSYNEQFF.